The 31 T cell receptor beta chains below all came from one sample that was sequenced in a study of blood T cell repertoires in COVID-19. Assay: immunoSEQ multiplex PCR; the TCRdb copy retains only in-frame clones and omits some. Among more than 300,000 clones listed, around four fifths were seen once. The source material was peripheral blood. These receptor sequences come from a woman aged 45-60 years with acute or convalescent COVID-19.

The J gene is TRBJ2-1, the V gene TRBV5-4; 10 nucleotides align to TRBD2. V gave up 4 bases and J gave up 8 bases; unmatched junction bases: 9. From germline, CDR1 is SGHNT and CDR2 YYREEE (reference sequence). The length of the CDR3 is 15 residues. CDR3 nucleotides: TGTGCCAGCAGCCAGCGGGGGGGTTTCTGGCATGAGCAGTTCTTC. Protein: CASSQRGGFWHEQFF.

DNA of the CDR3: TGTGCCAGTACCGAACGGTGGAGGGGTGGTAATCAGCCCCAGCATTTT. It yields the protein CASTERWRGGNQPQHF. V gene TRBV19 combines with J gene TRBJ1-5; weak D call: TRBD1 (5 bases). The CDR3 totals 16 residues. Per the germline V gene, CDR1 is LNHDA and CDR2 is SQIVND (reference sequence). The V and J ends lost 7 bases and 4 bases respectively, with 20 bases between them. The variable domain in full, with the rest retrieved from reference TRBV19 and TRBJ1-5, is DGGITQSPKYLFRKEGQNVTLSCEQNLNHDAMYWYRQDPGQGLRLIYYSQIVNDFQKGDIAEGYSVSREKKESFPLTVTSAQKNPTAFYLCASTERWRGGNQPQHFGDGTRLSIL.

The rearrangement links TRBV6-5 to TRBJ2-7; 9 nucleotides agree with TRBD1. CDR1 MNHEY and CDR2 SVGAGI come from the germline V gene. There are 15 residues in the CDR3. With V trimmed by 5 bases and J by 5 bases, 10 bases remained unmatched. CDR3 protein: CASSPLGQGSNEQYV. The DNA for the CDR3 is TGTGCCAGCAGTCCCTTGGGACAGGGATCTAACGAGCAGTACGTC.

This clone was recorded only once. This chain joins TRBV5-8 and TRBJ2-7, with 9 bases identical to TRBD1. The CDR3 has 13 amino acids. Germline V lookup: CDR1 SGHTS, CDR2 YDEGEE. Trimming took 4 bases from V and 7 from J; bases not matched to a gene: 6. CDR3 DNA: TGTGCCAGCAGCCAGGGACAGGGCAGAGAGCAGTACTTC. Translation: CASSQGQGREQYF.

This rearrangement joins TRBV30 to TRBJ1-5; 7 bases match TRBD1. Trimming cost V 7 bases and J 3 bases; bases outside gene matches: 6. Germline V gene data show CDR1 as GTSNPN and CDR2 as SVGIG (reference sequence). The CDR3 totals 13 residues. The chain's CDR3 is CALATGNNQPQHF. The CDR3 DNA reads TGTGCCTTAGCGACAGGGAACAATCAGCCCCAGCATTTT.

J is TRBJ1-1 and V is TRBV11-1; D is perhaps TRBD1 (5 bases). V was trimmed by 5 bases and J by 4 bases, leaving 11 bases between them. The germline V gene encodes CDR1 SGHAT and CDR2 FQDESV (reference sequence). The CDR3 covers 13 residues. CDR3 in amino acids: CASSQTVSTEAFF. The DNA for the CDR3 is TGTGCCAGCAGCCAGACAGTCAGCACTGAAGCTTTCTTT.

This chain links TRBV28 with TRBJ1-4; TRBD1 is a possible D gene (6 bases). Per the germline V gene, CDR1 is MDHEN and CDR2 is SYDVKM. The CDR3 sequence is 14 residues long. V lost 6 bases and J lost 8, with 16 bases in between. For the CDR3, the DNA is TGTGCCAGCAGCCCCGCGGGGGCGGGGGAAAAACTGTTTTTT. Its translation: CASSPAGAGEKLFF.

This chain links TRBV6-4 with TRBJ2-2, with TRBD2 identical over 8 bases. Germline V gene sequence: CDR1 MRHNA, CDR2 SNTAGT. The CDR3 totals 14 residues. Unmatched junction bases numbered 4, after V lost 7 bases and J lost 3 bases. CDR3 sequence: CASKAGVDTGELFF. DNA for the CDR3: TGTGCCAGCAAAGCGGGAGTAGACACCGGGGAGCTGTTTTTT.

This clone was seen more than once but under ten times. Here the CDR3 DNA reads TGCAGCGTTGATGGAGCGACTAGCGGGGGCCTCCAAGAGACCCAGTACTTC. It specifies CSVDGATSGGLQETQYF. V usage is TRBV29-1 and J usage is TRBJ2-5, with 12 nucleotides matching TRBD2. The V segment lost 3 bases and the J segment 1 base; nucleotides outside the gene matches: 9. The CDR3 has 17 amino acids. CDR1 is SQVTM, CDR2 ANQGSEA, per germline.

The chain has TRBV10-3 and TRBJ2-5; TRBD1 agrees at 10 bases. Germline CDR1 is ENHRY and CDR2 is SYGVKD. The CDR3 runs 13 residues. V lost 7 bases, J lost 7 bases, and 6 bases stayed unmatched. CDR3 nucleotide sequence: TGTGCCATCACCGGGGACAGGGGCATGACCCAGTACTTC. Translated: CAITGDRGMTQYF.

The chain joins TRBV11-2 to TRBJ2-1; TRBD2 might be the D (6 bases). Germline V gene sequence: CDR1 SGHAT, CDR2 FQNNGV. This CDR3 is 14 amino acids long. V dropped 5 bases and J dropped 3 bases, with 11 bases sitting between them. The CDR3 DNA is TGTGCCAGCAGCGAAACTAGCTTCTACAATGAGCAGTTCTTC. The encoded protein is CASSETSFYNEQFF.

The chain joins TRBV7-9 to TRBJ1-2; no firm D call. Looked up from germline, CDR1 is SEHNR and CDR2 is FQNEAQ (reference sequence). V gave up 5 bases and J gave up 5 bases, with 9 bases separating them. The CDR3 is 12 residues long. The CDR3 coding sequence is TGTGCCAGCAGCCGCGGGGAGTATGGCTACACCTTC. This translates into CASSRGEYGYTF.

The chain couples TRBV2 to TRBJ2-5, with a possible D match to TRBD2 (5 bases). The better agreement between TRBJ2-7 and the DNA end casts doubt on the J call. CDR1 is SNHLY and CDR2 is FYNNEI in the germline V gene. The CDR3 contains 13 residues. Here the CDR3 DNA reads TGTGCCAGCAGTGGGAGGCTAGAGAGCGAGCAGTACTTC. This sequence encodes CASSGRLESEQYF.

In this sample, this clone turned up once. V is TRBV9 and J is TRBJ2-3; 16 nucleotides line up with TRBD2. The CDR3 is 18 residues long. Germline V lookup: CDR1 SGDLS, CDR2 YYNGEE. The ends lost 4 bases at V and 0 bases at J; junction bases unmatched: 5. CDR3 region: CASSLGTSGRASTDTQYF. The DNA for the CDR3 is TGTGCCAGCAGCTTAGGGACTAGCGGGAGGGCTAGCACAGATACGCAGTATTTT.

The chain uses TRBV27 and TRBJ1-4; unclear D gene. The CDR3 runs to 13 residues. The V end lost 3 bases, the J end lost 8 bases, and 10 bases lay between the germline ends. In germline, CDR1 is MNHEY, CDR2 SMNVEV (reference sequence). CDR3 bases: TGTGCCAGCAGTTTCAGGAGGGCCGAAAAACTGTTTTTT. Translated, it gives CASSFRRAEKLFF.

The CDR3 sequence: CASSQDSSLRNTDTQYF. CDR3 coding DNA: TGTGCCAGCAGCCAAGATAGTAGCCTCCGTAACACAGATACGCAGTATTTT. This sequence joins TRBV3-1 (or the pseudogene TRBV3-2) and TRBJ2-3; D gene ambiguous. The CDR3 is 17 residues long. Trimming pared 0 bases from V and 2 bases from J, leaving 15 bases between. Per the germline V gene, CDR1 is LGHDT and CDR2 is YNNKEL (reference sequence).

V usage is TRBV6-1 and J usage is TRBJ2-2; TRBD1 aligns across 7 bases. Trimming at V came to 2 bases and at J to 5 bases, leaving 5 bases not matched to a gene. The germline V gene has CDR1 MNHNS and CDR2 SASEGT. The CDR3 extends over 15 amino acids. CDR3 nucleotides: TGTGCCAGCAGTGAAAAGGCAGGGGGTACCGGGGAGCTGTTTTTT. As protein: CASSEKAGGTGELFF.

V gene TRBV18 combines with J gene TRBJ1-1; TRBD1 matches 9 bases. The CDR3 covers 18 residues. Losses at the gene ends were 6 bases for V and 0 bases for J; bases not matched to a gene: 14. The germline V gene encodes CDR1 KGHSH and CDR2 LQKENI. The DNA for the CDR3 is TGTGCCAGCTCCCCAAACTCCGGGACAGGGCTTTTGAACACTGAAGCTTTCTTT. It encodes CASSPNSGTGLLNTEAFF. Full variable domain (remainder filled in from reference TRBV18 and TRBJ1-1): NAGVMQNPRHLVRRRGQEARLRCSPMKGHSHVYWYRQLPEEGLKFMVYLQKENIIDESGMPKERFSAEFPKEGPSILRIQQVVRGDSAAYFCASSPNSGTGLLNTEAFFGQGTRLTVV.

The V and J genes are TRBV19 and TRBJ1-2; possibly TRBD1 for D (5 bases). The CDR3 extends over 14 amino acids. V lost 7 bases and J lost 8, with 20 bases in between. Germline CDR1 LNHDA, CDR2 SQIVND (reference sequence). CDR3 region: CASTGGPTVRGYTF. The DNA for the CDR3 is TGTGCCAGTACGGGGGGACCCACCGTGAGGGGCTACACCTTC.

The genes are TRBV27 and TRBJ1-4; TRBD1 matches 8 bases. CDR3 length equals 15 residues. The V gene end was trimmed by 6 bases and the J gene end by 7 bases; junction bases not matched to a gene: 10. Germline V CDR1 and CDR2: MNHEY, SMNVEV (reference sequence). The CDR3 reads CASRPQTGESEKLFF. In DNA form, the CDR3 reads TGTGCCAGCAGACCTCAGACAGGGGAAAGTGAAAAACTGTTTTTT.

V usage is TRBV29-1 and J usage is TRBJ1-2; 7 nucleotides match TRBD1. Germline CDR1 SQVTM, CDR2 ANQGSEA. Trimming removed 0 bases from V and 4 bases from J; junction bases left unmatched: 8. The CDR3 covers 15 residues. The CDR3 spells CSVEDPRDSLYGYTF. The CDR3 bases are TGCAGCGTTGAAGATCCCAGGGACAGTCTCTATGGCTACACCTTC.

This chain uses TRBV19 with TRBJ1-5, with D tentatively TRBD1 (5 bases). The V and J ends lost 3 bases and 11 bases respectively, with 23 bases between them. Germline lookup yields CDR1 LNHDA and CDR2 SQIVND (reference sequence). This CDR3 has 16 residues. The CDR3 sequence is CASSMGGTGGGVAQHF. CDR3 bases: TGTGCCAGTAGTATGGGAGGGACGGGTGGAGGGGTGGCCCAGCATTTT.

The chain recombines TRBV5-1 with TRBJ1-2, with TRBD1 identical over 11 bases. With V trimmed by 2 bases and J by 8 bases, 11 bases remained unmatched. The CDR3 totals 16 residues. Germline V gene sequence: CDR1 SGHRS, CDR2 YFSETQ. Here the CDR3 reads CASSFSRDRGAGGYTF. CDR3 DNA: TGCGCCAGCAGCTTTAGCCGGGACAGGGGGGCAGGAGGCTACACCTTC.

V and J are TRBV9 and TRBJ2-7; 7 bases fit TRBD2. Germline assignment: CDR1 SGDLS and CDR2 YYNGEE. Trimming took 4 bases from V and 2 from J; bases not matched to a gene: 9. The CDR3 has 15 amino acids. For the CDR3, the DNA is TGTGCCAGCAGCCCCCAGGCTAGCGGAACCTACGAGCAGTACTTC. Translating it yields CASSPQASGTYEQYF.

The V gene is TRBV5-6, the J gene TRBJ2-7; 7 bases line up with TRBD1. CDR1 SGHDT and CDR2 YYEEEE come from the germline V gene. With V trimmed by 3 bases and J by 5 bases, 2 bases remained unmatched. This CDR3 has 12 residues. For the CDR3, the DNA is TGTGCCAGCAGCTCAACAGGGGACGAGCAGTACGTC. Translating it yields CASSSTGDEQYV.

The chain combines TRBV2 with TRBJ2-2; 9 bases agree with TRBD1. CDR3 length: 14 amino acids. Trimming cost V 4 bases and J 5 bases; bases outside gene matches: 2. Germline-derived CDR1 and CDR2 are SNHLY and FYNNEI. The CDR3 is CASSGTGETGELFF. CDR3 coding DNA: TGTGCCAGCAGTGGGACAGGGGAAACCGGGGAGCTGTTTTTT.

CDR3 DNA: TGTGCCAGTAGTATGGGAACGGAGGTGAACACTGAAGCTTTCTTT. Translated, it gives CASSMGTEVNTEAFF. J is TRBJ1-1 and V is TRBV19; no clear D gene. The CDR3 consists of 15 residues. The V gene lost 3 bases and the J gene lost 0 bases, with 11 bases spanning the gap. Germline lookup yields CDR1 LNHDA and CDR2 SQIVND (reference sequence).

This clone was picked up one time. The chain recombines TRBV5-1 with TRBJ1-1, with 11 nucleotides matching TRBD1. This CDR3 region has 14 residues. Germline V gene lookup returns CDR1 SGHRS and CDR2 YFSETQ. The V segment lost 4 bases and the J segment 5 bases; nucleotides outside the gene matches: 4. CDR3 in DNA: TGCGCCAGCAGCCTCGGGACAGGGGGGACTGAAGCTTTCTTT. This translates into CASSLGTGGTEAFF.

The chain links TRBV2 to TRBJ1-1; D gene ambiguous. V was shortened by 10 bases and J by 1 base, with 13 bases between the two germline ends. Germline V gene data show CDR1 as SNHLY and CDR2 as FYNNEI. The CDR3 has 13 amino acids. The CDR3 sequence: CATRVSANTEAFF. The CDR3 DNA is TGTGCCACTCGGGTCTCGGCGAACACTGAAGCTTTCTTT.

The chain employs TRBV2 and TRBJ2-7, with D tentatively TRBD1 (6 bases). Germline assignment: CDR1 SNHLY and CDR2 FYNNEI. The ends were cut back, 6 bases at V and 2 bases at J, with 11 bases in the middle. The CDR3 loop spans 13 amino acids. The CDR3 sequence is CASSSTGAYEQYF. For the CDR3, the DNA is TGTGCCAGCAGCTCGACAGGAGCCTACGAGCAGTACTTC.

The rearrangement uses TRBV30 and TRBJ2-1, with D perhaps TRBD2 (6 bases). Trimming stripped 0 bases from V and 6 bases from J, with 9 bases between. The germline V gene has CDR1 GTSNPN and CDR2 SVGIG (reference sequence). This CDR3 is built from 13 residues. This CDR3 is CAWSVVGGNEQFF. As DNA, the CDR3 is TGTGCCTGGAGTGTGGTCGGGGGCAATGAGCAGTTCTTC.